This T cell receptor beta chain was obtained from a study of T cells in Graves' hyperthyroidism and ophthalmopathy. Findings and caveats of the study: Ophthalmopathy onset followed model prediction by a median roughly 6 months.

Amplified TCR beta CDR3 regions came from RNA transcripts. First-round RT-PCR with HTBI primers amplified the TCR CDR3 region. MiXCR, applied by TCRdb to the multiplex PCR reads, yields one record per CDR3 protein. The sample lists around 260,000 distinct CDR3 sequences, approximately 26% seen once, with around 30% in the top ten. This clonotype has at least ten counts. Antigen unknown. This clonotype originated in a middle-aged man with Graves' hyperthyroidism that later progressed to Graves' ophthalmopathy. Sequencing used blood.

In DNA form, the CDR3 reads TGTGCCAGCAGCCAAGACAGGTTATTAAACACCATATATTTT. Protein sequence: CASSQDRLLNTIYF. The genes are TRBV7-2 and TRBJ1-3, with D perhaps TRBD1 (6 bases). This CDR3 region has 14 residues. Trimming cost V 5 bases and J 6 bases, with 14 bases left between them. Germline lookup yields CDR1 SGHTA and CDR2 FQGNSA.